The clone carrying this TCR beta chain was observed a handful of times. The antigen is undetermined. From around 0.5 ug total RNA, TCR beta cDNA was generated with a primer in the constant region. TCR beta libraries came from three nested multiplex PCR rounds using slightly modified ARM-PCR. Each of the first two PCR rounds ran roughly 10 cycles with TRBV1-TRBV30 forward and C-beta reverse primers. Using its own MiXCR run on the multiplex PCR reads, TCRdb lists one record per CDR3 protein. The table has 310,000 or so distinct CDR3 sequences, 50% to 60% seen once. V gave up 8 bases and J gave up 3 bases, with 22 bases separating them. The CDR3 totals 16 residues. Germline CDR1 SEHNR, CDR2 FQNEAQ (reference sequence). The source of the blood RNA was unsorted whole blood, and germline DNA was extracted as well. Patients were treatment-naive with chronic HBV infection. The data originate from a study of tumor-infiltrating lymphocytes in primary liver carcinoma. Study information: Patients diagnosed with primary liver carcinoma received treatment through surgical resection. General study points: Tumors reached a significantly greater top-250-clone fraction than blood did (p = 0.039). Tumor-adjacent and tumor-blood pairs overlapped less than tumor region pairs did.

This receptor was identified in a woman aged 25 to 39 with primary liver carcinoma and hepatitis B virus infection. The rearrangement joins TRBV7-9 to TRBJ1-2; D call uncertain. The sample taken for sequencing was peripheral blood. The CDR3 region has the DNA TGTGCCAGCCAAGGTGAGAGGACCTGGTTGGACTATGGCTACACCTTC. Protein sequence: CASQGERTWLDYGYTF.